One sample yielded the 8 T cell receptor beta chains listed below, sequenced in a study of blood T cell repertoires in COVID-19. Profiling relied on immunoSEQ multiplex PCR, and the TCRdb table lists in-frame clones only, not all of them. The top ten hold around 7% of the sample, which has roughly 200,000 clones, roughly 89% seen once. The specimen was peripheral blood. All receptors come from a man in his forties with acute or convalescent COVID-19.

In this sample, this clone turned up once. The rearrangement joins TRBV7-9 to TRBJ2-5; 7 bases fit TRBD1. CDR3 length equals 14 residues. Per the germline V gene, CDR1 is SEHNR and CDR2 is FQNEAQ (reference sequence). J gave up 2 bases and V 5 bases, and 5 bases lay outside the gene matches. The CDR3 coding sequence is TGTGCCAGCAGCCAAGACAGGGTTCAAGAGACCCAGTACTTC. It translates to CASSQDRVQETQYF.

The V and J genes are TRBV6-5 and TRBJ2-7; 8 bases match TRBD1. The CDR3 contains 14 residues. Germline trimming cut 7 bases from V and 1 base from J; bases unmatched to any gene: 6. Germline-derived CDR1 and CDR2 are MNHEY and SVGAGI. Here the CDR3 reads CASKWTGRSYEQYF. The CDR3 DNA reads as TGTGCCAGCAAATGGACAGGGAGATCCTACGAGCAGTACTTC.

CDR3 bases: TGCAGCGTCGGAGACAGGGCTCAGCCCCAGCATTTT. Translation gives CSVGDRAQPQHF. The genes are TRBV29-1 and TRBJ1-5; 7 bases map to TRBD1. This CDR3 has 12 residues. Germline trimming cut 6 bases from V and 6 bases from J; bases unmatched to any gene: 5. Germline V lookup: CDR1 SQVTM, CDR2 ANQGSEA.

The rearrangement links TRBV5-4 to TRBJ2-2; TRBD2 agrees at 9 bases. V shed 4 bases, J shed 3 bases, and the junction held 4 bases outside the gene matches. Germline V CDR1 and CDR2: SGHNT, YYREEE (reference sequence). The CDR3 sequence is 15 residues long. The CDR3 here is CASSAGGDHTGELFF. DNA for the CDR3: TGTGCCAGCAGCGCGGGGGGGGACCACACCGGGGAGCTGTTTTTT.

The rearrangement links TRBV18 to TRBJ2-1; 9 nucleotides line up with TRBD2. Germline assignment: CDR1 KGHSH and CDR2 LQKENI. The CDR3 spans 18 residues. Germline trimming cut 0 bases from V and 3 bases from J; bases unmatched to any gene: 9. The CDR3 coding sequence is TGTGCCAGCTCACCACCGGGGAAGCGGGGGGCCGTCTACAATGAGCAGTTCTTC. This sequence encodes CASSPPGKRGAVYNEQFF. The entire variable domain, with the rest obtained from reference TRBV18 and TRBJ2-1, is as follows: NAGVMQNPRHLVRRRGQEARLRCSPMKGHSHVYWYRQLPEEGLKFMVYLQKENIIDESGMPKERFSAEFPKEGPSILRIQQVVRGDSAAYFCASSPPGKRGAVYNEQFFGPGTRLTVL.

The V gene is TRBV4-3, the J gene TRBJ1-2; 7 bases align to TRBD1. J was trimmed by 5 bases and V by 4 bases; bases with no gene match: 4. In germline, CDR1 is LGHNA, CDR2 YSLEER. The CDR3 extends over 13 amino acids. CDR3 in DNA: TGCGCCAGCAGCCGGGACAGACAGTATGGCTACACCTTC. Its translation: CASSRDRQYGYTF.

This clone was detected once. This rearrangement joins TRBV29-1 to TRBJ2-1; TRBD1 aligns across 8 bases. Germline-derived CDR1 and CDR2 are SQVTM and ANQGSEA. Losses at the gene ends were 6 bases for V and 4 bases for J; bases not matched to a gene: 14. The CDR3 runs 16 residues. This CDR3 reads CSVPIPRQGFYNEQFF. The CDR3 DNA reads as TGCAGCGTCCCCATTCCAAGACAGGGGTTTTACAATGAGCAGTTCTTC.

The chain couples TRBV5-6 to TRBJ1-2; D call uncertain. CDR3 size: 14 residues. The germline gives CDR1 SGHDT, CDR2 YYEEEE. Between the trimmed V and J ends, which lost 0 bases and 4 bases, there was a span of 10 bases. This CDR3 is CASSLVQDRYGYTF. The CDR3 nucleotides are TGTGCCAGCAGCTTGGTTCAGGATCGCTATGGCTACACCTTC.